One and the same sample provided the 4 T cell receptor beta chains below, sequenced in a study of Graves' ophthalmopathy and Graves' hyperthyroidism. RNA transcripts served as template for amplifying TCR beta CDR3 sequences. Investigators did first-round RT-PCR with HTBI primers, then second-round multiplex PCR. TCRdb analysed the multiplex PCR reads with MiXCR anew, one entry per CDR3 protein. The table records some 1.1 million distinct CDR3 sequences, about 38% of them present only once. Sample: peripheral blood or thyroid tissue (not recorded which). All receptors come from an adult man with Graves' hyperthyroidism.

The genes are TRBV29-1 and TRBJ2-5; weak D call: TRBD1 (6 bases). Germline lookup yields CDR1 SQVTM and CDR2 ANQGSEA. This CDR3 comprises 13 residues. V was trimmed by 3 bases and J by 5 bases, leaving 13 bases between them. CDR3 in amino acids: CSVEYRESETQYF. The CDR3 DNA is TGCAGCGTTGAGTACAGGGAGTCGGAGACCCAGTACTTC.

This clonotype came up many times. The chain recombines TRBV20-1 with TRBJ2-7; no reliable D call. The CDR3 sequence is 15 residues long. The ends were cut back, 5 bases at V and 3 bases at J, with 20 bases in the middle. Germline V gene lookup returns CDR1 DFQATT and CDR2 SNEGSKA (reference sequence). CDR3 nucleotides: TGCAGTGCTGTTGACTCGACGAGGAGTTACTACGAGCAGTACTTC. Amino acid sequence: CSAVDSTRSYYEQYF.

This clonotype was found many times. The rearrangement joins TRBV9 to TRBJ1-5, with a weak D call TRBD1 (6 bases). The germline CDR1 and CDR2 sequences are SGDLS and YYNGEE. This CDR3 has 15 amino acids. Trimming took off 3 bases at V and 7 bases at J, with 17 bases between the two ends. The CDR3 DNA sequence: TGTGCCAGCAGCGGAGGCGACAGGCCTGAGCAGCCCCAGCATTTT. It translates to CASSGGDRPEQPQHF.

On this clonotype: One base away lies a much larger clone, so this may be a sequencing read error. CDR3 in amino acids: CASTSTSGRAYEQYF. CDR3 nucleotide sequence: TGTGCCAGCACCTCTACTAGCGGAAGAGCCTACGAGCAGTACTTC. The chain links TRBV7-9 to TRBJ2-7, with 8 positions matching TRBD2. V dropped 7 bases and J dropped 2; count of bases not matched to a gene: 10. CDR1 is SEHNR, CDR2 FQNEAQ, per germline (reference sequence). The CDR3 has 15 amino acids.